This T cell receptor beta chain was documented in a study of CD4 and CD8 cells across lung adenocarcinoma regions. TCRdb passed the PCR reads through MiXCR, listing each CDR3 protein once. The sample contains about 4,900 distinct CDR3 sequences, roughly 56% of which appear only once. CDR1 is MNHEY and CDR2 is SVGAGI in the germline V gene. V shed 2 bases and J shed 8 bases, with 18 bases lying between them. The CDR3 extends over 15 amino acids. The TCR was taken from a male donor with lung adenocarcinoma. The CD4 and CD8 labels of this study may be unreliable. The sequenced material came from CD4+ T cells from the center of a lung tumor. The V gene is TRBV6-5, the J gene TRBJ1-1; possibly TRBD1 for D (6 bases). The CDR3 coding sequence is TGTGCCAGCAGTTACGCGAAATCAGGGGCGGTGGAAGCTTTCTTT. Its protein is CASSYAKSGAVEAFF.